This T cell receptor beta chain is from a study of tumor-infiltrating lymphocytes in primary liver carcinoma. Across the study: Sample counts of productive TCRbeta reads spanned roughly 3.65 to 8 million; these counts were similar across tissue types.

This clonotype was recorded many times. Its antigen is still unknown. Blood RNA originated from unsorted whole blood, with germline DNA additionally extracted. Germline loops: CDR1 SGHVS, CDR2 FNYEAQ. V lost 1 base, J lost 3 bases, and 9 bases lay in between. The CDR3 length is 14 residues. Study-level results: Tumor region pairs showed greater overlap than either tumor-adjacent or tumor-blood pairs did.

The investigators made TCR beta cDNA from roughly 0.55 ug total RNA, using a constant-region primer. Library construction for TCR beta comprised three nested multiplex PCR rounds performed with slightly modified ARM-PCR. PCR rounds one and two used TRBV1-TRBV30 forward primers with a C-beta reverse primer for roughly 10 cycles each. A single record per CDR3 protein comes from TCRdb applying MiXCR to the multiplex PCR reads. The table records fewer than 400,000 distinct CDR3 sequences, roughly two thirds of them present only once. Sequencing was done on a sample of peripheral blood. The sequence came from a man aged 35 to 55 with primary liver carcinoma and hepatitis B virus infection. This chain joins TRBV7-6 and TRBJ2-5; possibly TRBD1 for D (6 bases). The CDR3: CASSLVGQKETQYF. The CDR3 bases are TGTGCCAGCAGCTTAGTCGGACAGAAAGAGACCCAGTACTTC. Together with reference TRBV7-6 and TRBJ2-5, the CDR3 gives the full variable domain: GAGVSQSPRYKVTKRGQDVALRCDPISGHVSLYWYRQALGQGPEFLTYFNYEAQQDKSGLPNDRFSAERPEGSISTLTIQRTEQRDSAMYRCASSLVGQKETQYFGPGTRLLVL.